This TCR beta chain emerged from a study of T cells after yellow fever vaccination. This clonotype has just a few counts. Its matching antigen is unknown. V was clipped by 5 bases and J by 5 bases, with 12 bases between them. The CDR3 spans 13 residues. Germline V gene lookup returns CDR1 SGHAT and CDR2 FQNNGV. They built TCR cDNA with 5'RACE template switching, a step that put in a universal primer site and UMIs. TCRdb processed the 5' RACE reads anew with MiXCR; each CDR3 protein has one entry. The sample consists of roughly 520,000 distinct CDR3 sequences, less than 25% of them appearing once. Broader study findings: Researchers report a weaker secondary response that nonetheless peaked faster, day 5 versus 15. Post-booster reappearance was seen for most primary-vaccination clones (about 95% CD4, 75% to 90% CD8).

Here the sequenced sample was PBMCs, taken approximately 20 days after the first yellow fever vaccination. V and J are TRBV11-2 and TRBJ1-2; D may be TRBD1 (5 bases). The clonotype originates from a young man who received the YFV17D yellow fever vaccine. In DNA, the CDR3 is TGTGCCAGCAGCCGCGGGACGGAGTATGGCTACACCTTC. Translating it yields CASSRGTEYGYTF.